What follows is one T cell receptor beta chain and its context. What it binds is not known. This sample was included in a study of human versus mouse CDR3 diversity and MHC coevolution. The trim removed 3 bases at V and 8 bases at J, leaving 6 bases unmatched. Germline CDR1 SGHNT, CDR2 YYREEE (reference sequence). CDR3 length equals 13 residues. Assay: immunoSEQ multiplex PCR; the TCRdb copy retains only in-frame clones and omits some. The sample shows roughly 86,000 clones, just over 90% of them seen only once. Study-level points and caveats: By iCHAO1, human TCR beta clonotypes numbered about 1.5 million, the most. A handful of MHC II alleles selected the human T cells.

The source is a person aged 30-69 years in good health. The sequencing input was naive CD4+ T cells from blood. Noted subset: CD45RO-negative CD62L-positive naive CD4 T cells. V is TRBV5-4 and J is TRBJ1-2; 8 nucleotides line up with TRBD1. The CDR3 reads CASSSDRGGGYTF. For the CDR3, the DNA is TGTGCCAGCAGCTCCGACAGGGGTGGGGGCTACACCTTC.